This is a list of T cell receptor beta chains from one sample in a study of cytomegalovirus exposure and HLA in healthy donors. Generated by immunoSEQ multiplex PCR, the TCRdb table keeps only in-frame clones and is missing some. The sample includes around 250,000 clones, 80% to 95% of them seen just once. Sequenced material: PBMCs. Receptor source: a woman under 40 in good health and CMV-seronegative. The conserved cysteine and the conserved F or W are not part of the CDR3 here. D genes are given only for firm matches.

cdr3_aa: ASSWTSGSSFLSYEQY
j_call: TRBJ2-7
v_call: TRBV2
d_call: TRBD2

cdr3_aa: ASSRPGNTEAF
j_call: TRBJ1-1
v_call: TRBV28
d_call: -

cdr3_aa: ASSLEVRFTDTQY
j_call: TRBJ2-3
v_call: TRBV28
d_call: -

cdr3_aa: ASSLSRDYEQY
j_call: TRBJ2-7
v_call: TRBV27
d_call: -

cdr3_aa: ASSPTGVGNTEAF
j_call: TRBJ1-1
v_call: TRBV18
d_call: TRBD1

cdr3_aa: ASSGSSYEQY
j_call: TRBJ2-7
v_call: TRBV25-1
d_call: -

cdr3_aa: ASSLGLGNQPQH
j_call: TRBJ1-5
v_call: TRBV11-2
d_call: -

cdr3_aa: ASSSSPGASEQY
j_call: TRBJ2-7
v_call: TRBV5-6
d_call: -

cdr3_aa: ASSLQGTNTGELF
j_call: TRBJ2-2
v_call: TRBV7-3
d_call: -

cdr3_aa: ASTPGQGNYEQY
j_call: TRBJ2-7
v_call: TRBV2
d_call: TRBD1

cdr3_aa: ASSVGPEHQPQH
j_call: TRBJ1-5
v_call: TRBV2
d_call: -

cdr3_aa: ASSSSGLEQY
j_call: TRBJ2-7
v_call: TRBV11-2
d_call: -

cdr3_aa: ASGLSGRGSADTQY
j_call: TRBJ2-3
v_call: TRBV28
d_call: TRBD2

cdr3_aa: ASSLDRIGGTGNTIY
j_call: TRBJ1-3
v_call: TRBV11-2
d_call: -

cdr3_aa: ASHLGTNTGELF
j_call: TRBJ2-2
v_call: TRBV19
d_call: -

cdr3_aa: SVSGLPLMGNEQF
j_call: TRBJ2-1
v_call: TRBV29-1
d_call: -

cdr3_aa: ASSVGPVNEQF
j_call: TRBJ2-1
v_call: TRBV9
d_call: -

cdr3_aa: ASSQEGLAGSSYEQY
j_call: TRBJ2-7
v_call: TRBV4-1
d_call: TRBD2